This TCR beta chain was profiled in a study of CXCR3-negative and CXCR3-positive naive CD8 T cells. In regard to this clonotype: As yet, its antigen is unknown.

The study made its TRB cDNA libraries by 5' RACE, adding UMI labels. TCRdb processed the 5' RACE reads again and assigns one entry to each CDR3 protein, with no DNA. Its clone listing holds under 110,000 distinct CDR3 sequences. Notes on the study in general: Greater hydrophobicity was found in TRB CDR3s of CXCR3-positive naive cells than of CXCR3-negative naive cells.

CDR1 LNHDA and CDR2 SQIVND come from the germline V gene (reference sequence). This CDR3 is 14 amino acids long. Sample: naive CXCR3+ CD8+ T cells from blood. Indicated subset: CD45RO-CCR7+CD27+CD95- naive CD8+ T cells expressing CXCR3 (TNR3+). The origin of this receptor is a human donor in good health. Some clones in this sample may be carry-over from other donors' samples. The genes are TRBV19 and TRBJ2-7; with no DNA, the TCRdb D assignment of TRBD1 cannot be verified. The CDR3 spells CASSPLGTSYEQYF.